The following is a TCR beta chain sequence with its context. The library came from three nested PCR rounds adapted from ARM-PCR protocols. In TCRdb, the multiplex PCR reads were re-called with MiXCR into one record per CDR3 protein. The sample includes around 70,000 distinct CDR3 sequences, about three quarters of them seen just once. The data stem from a study of tumor and adjacent non-tumor tissue in lung cancer. About the research overall: Around 4 million productive TCRbeta reads were obtained per sample on average.

RNA was extracted from bulk tissue without any cell sorting. Between August and November 2014, newly diagnosed, chemotherapy-naive lung cancer patients underwent thoracic surgery in China. Trimming pared 5 bases from V and 0 bases from J, leaving 10 bases between. CDR3 length: 13 amino acids. Germline values: CDR1 SQVTM, CDR2 ANQGSEA. Sample: lung tumor tissue. This TCR was sampled from a man aged 55 to 70 with non-small cell lung cancer. The J gene is TRBJ2-5, the V gene TRBV29-1; D is unresolved. The CDR3 here is CSVSDRHQETQYF. The CDR3 coding sequence is TGCAGCGTTTCGGATCGGCACCAAGAGACCCAGTACTTC.